Listed here is a single TCR beta chain. The antigen is not known. The data were obtained in a study of cytomegalovirus exposure and HLA in healthy donors. Findings and caveats of the study: Reports credit the classifier with highly specific, highly sensitive diagnosis of cytomegalovirus status.

In the PCR, 60 Vbeta and 13 Jbeta primers were used. TCRdb's copy holds only in-frame clones and misses some; the assay was immunoSEQ multiplex PCR. Found here are about 100,000 clones, 65% to 80% of them singletons; the top ten hold roughly 7%. The clonotype was recovered from a man in his forties in good health and CMV-seropositive. Material: PBMCs.

The DNA of the CDR3 is TGTGCCAGCAGTTACTTTCGACAGGGGCCTGGAAACACCATATATTTT. Amino acids: CASSYFRQGPGNTIYF. V gene TRBV6-5 combines with J gene TRBJ1-3; 8 positions match TRBD1. This CDR3 has 16 residues. Trimming at V came to 1 base and at J to 2 bases, leaving 4 bases not matched to a gene. CDR1 and CDR2 (germline): MNHEY, SVGAGI.